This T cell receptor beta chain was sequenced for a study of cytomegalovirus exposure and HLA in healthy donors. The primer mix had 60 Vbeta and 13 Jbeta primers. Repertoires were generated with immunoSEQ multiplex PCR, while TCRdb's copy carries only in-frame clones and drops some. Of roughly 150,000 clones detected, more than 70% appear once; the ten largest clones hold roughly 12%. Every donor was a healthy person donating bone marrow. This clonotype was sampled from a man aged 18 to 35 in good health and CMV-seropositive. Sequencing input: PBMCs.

CDR3 region: CASSQRAGTGTYEQYF. As DNA, the CDR3 is TGTGCCAGCAGCCAACGTGCCGGGACAGGGACCTACGAGCAGTACTTC. The V and J genes are TRBV14 and TRBJ2-7, with 9 bases lining up with TRBD1. The germline CDR1 and CDR2 sequences are SGHDN and FVKESK. The trim removed 2 bases at V and 2 bases at J, leaving 7 bases unmatched. This CDR3 region has 16 residues.